This T cell receptor (beta chain) was recovered during a study of CD8+CD57+ T cells in acquired aplastic anemia. Study background: CD4+ and CD8+ cells, once sorted, gave DNA averaging about 3 ug. General study results and limits: Both patients and controls carried the same twenty-nine CD8+ CDR3 sequences.

V gave up 9 bases and J gave up 6 bases; unmatched junction bases: 6. The CDR3 sequence is 12 residues long. Looked up from germline, CDR1 is MGHDK and CDR2 is SYGVNS. The template used for profiling TCR beta VDJ and CDR3 was genomic DNA. TCRdb ran MiXCR on the reads and lists one entry per CDR3 protein. Of tens of thousands of distinct CDR3 sequences in the sample, roughly 50% were seen once. This clonotype has more than one count but fewer than ten. Its antigen is not known. The TCR was taken from a human donor in good health, serving as a control. V gene TRBV25-1 combines with J gene TRBJ2-7; 9 bases fit TRBD2. The sample taken for sequencing was sorted CD4+, CD8+, or CD8+CD57+ T cells (not recorded which) from PBMCs. The CDR3 sequence: CASGGRAGEQYF. Written as DNA, the CDR3 is TGTGCCAGTGGCGGGAGGGCCGGCGAGCAGTACTTC.